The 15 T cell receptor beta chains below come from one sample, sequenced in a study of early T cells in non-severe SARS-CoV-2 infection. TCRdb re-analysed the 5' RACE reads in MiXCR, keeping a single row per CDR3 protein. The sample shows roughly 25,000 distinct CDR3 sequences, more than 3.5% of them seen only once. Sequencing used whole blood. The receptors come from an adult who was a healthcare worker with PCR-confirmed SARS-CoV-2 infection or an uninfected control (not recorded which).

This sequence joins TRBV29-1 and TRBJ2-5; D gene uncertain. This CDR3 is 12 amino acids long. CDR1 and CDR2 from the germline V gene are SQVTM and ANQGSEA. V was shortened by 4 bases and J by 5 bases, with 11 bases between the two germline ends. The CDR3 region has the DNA TGCAGCGTTGGTGCCCCATGGGAGACCCAGTACTTC. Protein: CSVGAPWETQYF.

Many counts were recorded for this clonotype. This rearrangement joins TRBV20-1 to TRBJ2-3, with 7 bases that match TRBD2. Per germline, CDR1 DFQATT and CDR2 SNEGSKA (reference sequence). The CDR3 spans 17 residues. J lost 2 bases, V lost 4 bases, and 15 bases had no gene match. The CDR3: CSANPPSGREFTDTQYF. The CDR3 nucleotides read TGCAGTGCTAACCCACCATCCGGGCGGGAGTTCACAGATACGCAGTATTTT.

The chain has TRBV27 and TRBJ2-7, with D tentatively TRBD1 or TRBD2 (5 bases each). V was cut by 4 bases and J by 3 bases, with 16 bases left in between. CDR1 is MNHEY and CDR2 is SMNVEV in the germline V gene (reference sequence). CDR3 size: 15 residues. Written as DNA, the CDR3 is TGTGCCAGCAGTTGGGGACCCCCAGGCCGCTACGAGCAGTACTTC. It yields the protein CASSWGPPGRYEQYF.

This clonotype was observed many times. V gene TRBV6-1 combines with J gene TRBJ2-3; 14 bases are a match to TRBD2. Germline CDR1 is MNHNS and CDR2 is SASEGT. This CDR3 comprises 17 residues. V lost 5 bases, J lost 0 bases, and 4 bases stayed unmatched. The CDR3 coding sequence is TGTGCCAGCAGTTCGGGACTAGCGGGAGCCAGCACAGATACGCAGTATTTT. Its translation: CASSSGLAGASTDTQYF.

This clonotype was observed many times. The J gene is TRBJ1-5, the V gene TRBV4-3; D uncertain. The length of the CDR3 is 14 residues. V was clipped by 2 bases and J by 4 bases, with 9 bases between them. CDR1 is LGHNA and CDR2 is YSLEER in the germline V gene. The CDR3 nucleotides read TGCGCCAGCAGCCAAAATGCGCGGAATCAGCCCCAGCATTTT. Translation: CASSQNARNQPQHF.

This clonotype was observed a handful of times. In DNA, the CDR3 is TGTGCCAGCAGCCCTGGGGGACAGAGTAATCAGCCCCAGCATTTT. As protein: CASSPGGQSNQPQHF. This chain links TRBV3-1 with TRBJ1-5; 7 bases fit TRBD1. Germline V gives CDR1 LGHDT, CDR2 YNNKEL (reference sequence). There are 15 residues in the CDR3. V lost 4 bases to trimming and J lost 4 bases; unmatched junction nucleotides: 7.

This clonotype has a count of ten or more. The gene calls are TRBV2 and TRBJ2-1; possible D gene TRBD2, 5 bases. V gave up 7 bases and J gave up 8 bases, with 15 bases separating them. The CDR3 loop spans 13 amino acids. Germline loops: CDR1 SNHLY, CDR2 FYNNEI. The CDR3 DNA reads TGTGCCAGCAACCGCGGGCCAGAATATGAGCAGTTCTTC. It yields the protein CASNRGPEYEQFF.

The CDR3 DNA reads as TGCAGTGCTAGAGGCAGCGGCTACTACAATGAGCAGTTCTTC. This sequence encodes CSARGSGYYNEQFF. J is TRBJ2-1 and V is TRBV20-1; D is possibly TRBD2 (5 bases). Germline V lookup: CDR1 DFQATT, CDR2 SNEGSKA (reference sequence). The V and J ends lost 1 base and 3 bases respectively, with 10 bases between them. The CDR3 extends over 14 amino acids.

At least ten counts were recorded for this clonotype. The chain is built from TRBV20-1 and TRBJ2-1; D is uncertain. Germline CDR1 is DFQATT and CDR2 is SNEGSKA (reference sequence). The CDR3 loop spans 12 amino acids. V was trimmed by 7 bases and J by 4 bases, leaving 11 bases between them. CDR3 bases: TGCAGTGTGAAGGGAACGTACAATGAGCAGTTCTTC. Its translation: CSVKGTYNEQFF.

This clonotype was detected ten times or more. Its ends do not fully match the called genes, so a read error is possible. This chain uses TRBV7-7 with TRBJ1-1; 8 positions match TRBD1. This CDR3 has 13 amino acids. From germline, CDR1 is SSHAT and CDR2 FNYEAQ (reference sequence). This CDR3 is CASSRGTGHEAFF. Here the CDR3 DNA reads TGTGCTAGCAGCCGCGGGACAGGCCATGAAGCTTTCTTT.

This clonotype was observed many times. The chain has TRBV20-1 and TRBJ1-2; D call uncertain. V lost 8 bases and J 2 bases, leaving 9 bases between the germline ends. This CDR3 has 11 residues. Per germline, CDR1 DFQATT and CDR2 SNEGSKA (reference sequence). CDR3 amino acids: CSSSGNYGYTF. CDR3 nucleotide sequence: TGCAGTTCCTCGGGGAACTATGGCTACACCTTC.

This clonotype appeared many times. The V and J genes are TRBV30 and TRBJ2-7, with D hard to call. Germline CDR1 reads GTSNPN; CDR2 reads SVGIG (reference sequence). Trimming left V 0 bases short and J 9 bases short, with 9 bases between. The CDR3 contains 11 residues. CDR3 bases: TGTGCCTGGAGTGTACGGGTCGGGCAGTACTTC. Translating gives CAWSVRVGQYF.

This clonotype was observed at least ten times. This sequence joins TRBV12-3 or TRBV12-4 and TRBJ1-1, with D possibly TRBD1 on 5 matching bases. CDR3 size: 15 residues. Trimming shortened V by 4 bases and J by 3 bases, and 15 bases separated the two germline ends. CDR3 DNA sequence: TGTGCCAGCAGTTCCCCCGGGCTAGGGGACACTGAAGCTTTCTTT. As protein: CASSSPGLGDTEAFF.

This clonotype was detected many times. Written as DNA, the CDR3 is TGTGCCAGCAGCCCCGGGACTAGTTACGCAGATACGCAGTATTTT. This translates into CASSPGTSYADTQYF. V and J are TRBV13 and TRBJ2-3; 8 bases are a match to TRBD2. Trimming removed 5 bases from V and 4 bases from J; junction bases left unmatched: 8. CDR3 size: 15 residues. The germline V gene has CDR1 PRHDT and CDR2 FYEKMQ (reference sequence). The whole variable domain, filled in from reference TRBV13 and TRBJ2-3, reads AAGVIQSPRHLIKEKRETATLKCYPIPRHDTVYWYQQGPGQDPQFLISFYEKMQSDKGSIPDRFSAQQFSDYHSELNMSSLELGDSALYFCASSPGTSYADTQYFGPGTRLTVL.

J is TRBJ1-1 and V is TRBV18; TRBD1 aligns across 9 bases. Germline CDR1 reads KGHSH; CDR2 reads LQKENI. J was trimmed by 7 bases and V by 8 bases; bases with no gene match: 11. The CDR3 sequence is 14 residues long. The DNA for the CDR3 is TGTGCCAGCGGTGGGACAGGGAGGTTCAGTGAAGCTTTCTTT. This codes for CASGGTGRFSEAFF.